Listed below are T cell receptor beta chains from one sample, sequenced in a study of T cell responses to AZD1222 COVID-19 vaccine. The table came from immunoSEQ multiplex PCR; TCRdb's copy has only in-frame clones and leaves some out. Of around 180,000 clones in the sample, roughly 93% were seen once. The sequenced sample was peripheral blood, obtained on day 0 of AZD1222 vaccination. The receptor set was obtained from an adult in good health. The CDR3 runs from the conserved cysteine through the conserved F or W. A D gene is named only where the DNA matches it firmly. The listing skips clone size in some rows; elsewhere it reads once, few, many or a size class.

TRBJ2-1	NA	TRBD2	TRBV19	TGTGCCAGTAGTACAATACTAGCGGGAGACAATGAGCAGTTCTTC	CASSTILAGDNEQFF
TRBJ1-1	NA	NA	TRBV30	TGTGCCTGGAGTCGGGGGAGGACTGAAGCTTTCTTT	CAWSRGRTEAFF
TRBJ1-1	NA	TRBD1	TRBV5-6	TGTGCCAGCGGACACCGGGACAGGGGGCTGGGCACTGAAGCTTTCTTT	CASGHRDRGLGTEAFF
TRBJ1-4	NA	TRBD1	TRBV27	TGTGCCAGCAGTTCGCGTCCCGGGACAGACCTAGGGGAAAAACTGTTTTTT	CASSSRPGTDLGEKLFF
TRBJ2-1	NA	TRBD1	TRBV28	TGTGCCAGCAGTGGACCATTGGACAGGGACTACAATGAGCAGTTCTTC	CASSGPLDRDYNEQFF
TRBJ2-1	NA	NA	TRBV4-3	TGCGCCAGCAGCCAAGTTTTCGGGAGCCGACCTTCCTCGGACAATGAGCAGTTCTTC	CASSQVFGSRPSSDNEQFF
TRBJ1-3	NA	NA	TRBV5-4	TGTGCCAGCAGCTTGGGTACCCCGGGCCACCTCTCTGGAAACACCATATATTTT	CASSLGTPGHLSGNTIYF
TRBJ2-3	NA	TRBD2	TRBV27	TGTGCCAGCAGTGGACTAGCGGGAGTCACAGATACGCAGTATTTT	CASSGLAGVTDTQYF
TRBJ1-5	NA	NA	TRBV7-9	TGTGCCAGCAGCTTACGGGGGGGGCCCCAGCATTTT	CASSLRGGPQHF
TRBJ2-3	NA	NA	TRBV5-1	TGCGCCAGCAATGGAGACCTCACAGATACGCAGTATTTT	CASNGDLTDTQYF
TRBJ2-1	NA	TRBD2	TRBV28	TGTGCCAGCGGGCTTACGGGACTAGCTGAAAATGAGCAGTTCTTC	CASGLTGLAENEQFF
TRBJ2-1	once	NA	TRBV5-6	TGTGCCAGCAGCCCCATTAACGTGGGGTCAGACAATGAGCAGTTCTTC	CASSPINVGSDNEQFF
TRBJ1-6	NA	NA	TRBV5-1	TGCGCCAGCAGCTCTGGGCCGAGCTCCTATAATTCACCCCTCCACTTT	CASSSGPSSYNSPLHF
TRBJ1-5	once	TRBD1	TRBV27	TGTGCCAGCGGGACAGGGAATCAGCCCCAGCATTTT	CASGTGNQPQHF
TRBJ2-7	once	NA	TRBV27	TGTGCCAGCCGGGACTCATCCTACGAGCAGTACTTC	CASRDSSYEQYF
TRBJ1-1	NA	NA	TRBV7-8	TGTGCCAGCAGCCCTCTGGTGAACACTGAAGCTTTCTTT	CASSPLVNTEAFF
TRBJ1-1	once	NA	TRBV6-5	TGTGCCAGCAGTCCCCGGGTGAACACTGAAGCTTTCTTT	CASSPRVNTEAFF
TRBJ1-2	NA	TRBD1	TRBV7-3	TGTGCCAGCAGCTTGGGACAGGGGGCTGTAGGCTACACCTTC	CASSLGQGAVGYTF
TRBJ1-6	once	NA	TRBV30	TGTGCCTGGAGTGTTGCCTTAAGAAGGCCTAATTCACCCCTCCACTTT	CAWSVALRRPNSPLHF
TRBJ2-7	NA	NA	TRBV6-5	TGTGCCAGCAGTTACTCGAGGGTGGTCTACGAGCAGTACTTC	CASSYSRVVYEQYF